This entry is about one T cell receptor (beta chain). The data were obtained in a study of radiotherapy plus CTLA-4 blockade in lung cancer. V lost 9 bases, J lost 0 bases, and 10 bases stayed unmatched. Germline values: CDR1 LNHDA, CDR2 SQIVND (reference sequence). The CDR3 sequence is 17 residues long. Method: immunoSEQ multiplex PCR; TCRdb's copy keeps in-frame clones and lacks some. The data contain 100,000 or so clones, roughly 80% of them singletons. This sequence originates from a human donor with non-small cell lung cancer that progressed on radiotherapy plus ipilimumab. The rearrangement joins TRBV19 to TRBJ2-5; TRBD2 agrees at 13 bases. Sequences were derived from peripheral blood, sampled from a patient treated with radiotherapy plus ipilimumab. The CDR3 loop reads CASRPRTSGRYQETQYF. CDR3 sequence (DNA): TGTGCCAGCCGGCCAAGGACTAGCGGGAGATACCAAGAGACCCAGTACTTC.